Below, 10 T cell receptor beta chains from the same sample are listed, as sequenced in a study of cytomegalovirus exposure and HLA in healthy donors. Use of 60 Vbeta and 13 Jbeta primers characterized the PCR. Clones were read by immunoSEQ multiplex PCR, and TCRdb kept only the in-frame ones, dropping some. The data contain 200,000 or so clones, 78% of them singletons. The sample consisted of PBMCs. These receptors were collected from a woman aged 30 to 39 in good health and CMV-seropositive.

This clone was seen only a few times. The V gene is TRBV7-6, the J gene TRBJ1-2; D may be TRBD1 (6 bases). V shed 4 bases and J shed 4 bases, with 13 bases lying between them. Germline values: CDR1 SGHVS, CDR2 FNYEAQ. CDR3 length equals 14 residues. Here the CDR3 reads CASSSSQGSYGYTF. CDR3 bases: TGTGCCAGCAGCTCATCTCAGGGGAGCTATGGCTACACCTTC.

This sequence joins TRBV5-8 and TRBJ1-2, with TRBD1 matching 11 bases. This CDR3 contains 15 residues. Germline-derived CDR1 and CDR2 are SGHTS and YDEGEE. V was pared by 6 bases and J by 4 bases, with 8 bases of the junction left unmatched. The DNA for the CDR3 is TGTGCCAGCACCTTATTTGGGACAGGGGGCTATGGCTACACCTTC. Translating gives CASTLFGTGGYGYTF.

With regard to this clone: This sample includes further DNA sequences coding for the same CDR3. The rearrangement joins TRBV6-6 to TRBJ2-7; possibly TRBD2 for D (6 bases). CDR1 and CDR2 (germline): MNHNY, SVGAGI (reference sequence). Trimming removed 2 bases at V and 0 bases at J, with 11 bases between. This CDR3 contains 15 residues. Here the CDR3 DNA reads TGTGCCAGCAGTTACGTGGCGGGGAGCTCCTACGAGCAGTACTTC. It specifies CASSYVAGSSYEQYF.

This clone is a singleton in its sample. V usage is TRBV7-9 and J usage is TRBJ2-5, with 7 positions matching TRBD2. V trimming: 5 bases; J trimming: 3 bases; junction bases outside the gene matches: 15. The CDR3 sequence is 17 residues long. Germline V CDR1 and CDR2: SEHNR, FQNEAQ (reference sequence). The CDR3 nucleotides are TGTGCCAGCAGCCCTCCTAGGGCGAGGACTAGGGAAGAGACCCAGTACTTC. Translating gives CASSPPRARTREETQYF.

This chain uses TRBV5-1 with TRBJ2-7; 9 nucleotides line up with TRBD1. Germline CDR1 reads SGHRS; CDR2 reads YFSETQ. The CDR3 runs 14 residues. J gave up 3 bases and V 5 bases, and 6 bases lay outside the gene matches. The DNA for the CDR3 is TGCGCCAGCAGTTTACAGGGACAGGGCTACGAGCAGTACTTC. Translation gives CASSLQGQGYEQYF.

This chain uses TRBV28 with TRBJ2-6; D gene uncertain. The CDR3 totals 15 residues. With 1 base removed from V and 0 bases from J, the gap between germline ends came to 4 bases. CDR1 MDHEN and CDR2 SYDVKM come from the germline V gene. The CDR3 loop is CASSLSISGANVLTF. CDR3 sequence (DNA): TGTGCCAGCAGTTTATCCATCTCTGGGGCCAACGTCCTGACTTTC.

V is TRBV7-8 and J is TRBJ2-3, with TRBD2 matching over 15 bases. CDR1 and CDR2 (germline): SGHVS, FQNEAQ. The CDR3 has 16 amino acids. Unmatched junction bases numbered 4, after V lost 4 bases and J lost 5 bases. This CDR3 is CASSSRTSGRGDTQYF. The CDR3 DNA follows: TGTGCCAGCAGCTCCCGGACTAGCGGGAGGGGAGATACGCAGTATTTT.

A remark on this clone: Sequence at one end of the junction differs from germline and may be a read error. This sequence joins TRBV28 and TRBJ1-2; D possibly corresponds to TRBD1 (6 bases). This CDR3 is 13 amino acids long. Looked up from germline, CDR1 is MDHEN and CDR2 is SYDVKM. In DNA form, the CDR3 reads TGTGCCAGCAGCCCACAGGGAACCTATGGCTATACCTTC. Protein sequence: CASSPQGTYGYTF.

V usage is TRBV7-2 and J usage is TRBJ2-1; 9 positions agree with TRBD2. The CDR3 spans 15 residues. The junction had 2 bases not matched to a gene; V was cut back by 1 base and J by 4 bases. Per the germline V gene, CDR1 is SGHTA and CDR2 is FQGNSA. This CDR3 is CASSLGLAGYNEQFF. As DNA, the CDR3 is TGTGCCAGCAGCTTAGGGCTAGCGGGGTACAATGAGCAGTTCTTC.

The V call is TRBV15, the J call TRBJ1-5; 10 bases are shared with TRBD1. CDR3 length: 15 amino acids. V shed 4 bases and J 7 bases; nucleotides not matched to a gene: 7. In germline, CDR1 is LNHNV, CDR2 YYDKDF (reference sequence). This CDR3 is CATSKDRGVEQPQHF. CDR3 bases: TGTGCCACCAGCAAGGACAGGGGGGTGGAACAGCCCCAGCATTTT.